These 31 T cell receptor beta chains were all obtained from the same sample, sequenced in a study of high-grade serous ovarian cancer treatment subgroups. The tumor samples were collected prior to definitive surgery or chemotherapy. The method was immunoSEQ multiplex PCR; TCRdb's version includes in-frame clones alone and lacks a portion of them. The data show 9,500 to 15,000 clones, approximately 85% seen once. The sample was tumor tissue. These receptors originate from a human donor with high-grade serous ovarian cancer.

V gene TRBV7-9 combines with J gene TRBJ2-1; D is perhaps TRBD2 (6 bases). Trimming took off 4 bases at V and 5 bases at J, with 15 bases between the two ends. CDR3 size: 15 residues. Germline V lookup: CDR1 SEHNR, CDR2 FQNEAQ (reference sequence). CDR3 protein: CASSSWDSSDNEQFF. CDR3 DNA: TGTGCCAGCAGCTCTTGGGACTCGTCCGACAATGAGCAGTTCTTC.

This rearrangement joins TRBV5-1 to TRBJ1-1; no reliable D call. This CDR3 has 15 amino acids. V was trimmed by 0 bases and J by 1 base, leaving 10 bases between them. The germline gives CDR1 SGHRS, CDR2 YFSETQ. Here the CDR3 reads CASSLVPGPNTEAFF. The CDR3 nucleotides read TGCGCCAGCAGCTTGGTGCCGGGTCCGAACACTGAAGCTTTCTTT.

The chain recombines TRBV7-3 with TRBJ2-7; tentatively, D is TRBD1 (7 bases). This CDR3 contains 15 residues. CDR1 is SGHTA, CDR2 FQGTGA, per germline. V was pared by 3 bases and J by 0 bases, with 12 bases between. CDR3 nucleotide sequence: TGTGCCAGCAGCTTGTCAGGGGGGAACTCCTACGAGCAGTACTTC. This sequence encodes CASSLSGGNSYEQYF.

This clone was observed once. A junction boundary mismatches the germline segment, possibly from a read error. This sample also contains other DNA sequences that code for the same CDR3. The chain employs TRBV5-5 and TRBJ2-5; the D gene is possibly TRBD2 (7 bases). Germline V gene sequence: CDR1 SGHKS, CDR2 YYEKEE (reference sequence). There are 15 residues in the CDR3. The CDR3 reads CASSPTRGAGETQYF. CDR3 nucleotide sequence: TGTGCCAGCAGCCCGACACGGGGGGCGGGAGAGACTCAGTACTTC.

This chain links TRBV7-9 with TRBJ1-2; D gene unclear. This CDR3 has 15 amino acids. Germline V gives CDR1 SEHNR, CDR2 FQNEAQ (reference sequence). The V end lost 1 base, the J end lost 0 bases, and 9 bases lay between the germline ends. The CDR3 protein is CASSLVVSANYGYTF. CDR3 DNA sequence: TGTGCCAGCAGCTTAGTGGTCAGTGCTAACTATGGCTACACCTTC.

The chain combines TRBV6-5 with TRBJ1-1; 7 bases line up with TRBD1. The V gene end was trimmed by 8 bases and the J gene end by 0 bases; junction bases not matched to a gene: 3. CDR3 size: 13 residues. Germline V CDR1 and CDR2: MNHEY, SVGAGI. The CDR3 spells CASRTGMNTEAFF. CDR3 DNA: TGTGCCAGCCGGACAGGTATGAACACTGAAGCTTTCTTT.

This clone has a single count. The rearrangement joins TRBV6-5 to TRBJ1-4, with D perhaps matching TRBD1 (5 bases). CDR1 is MNHEY and CDR2 is SVGAGI in the germline V gene. V lost 8 bases and J 3 bases, leaving 16 bases between the germline ends. The CDR3 consists of 15 residues. DNA of the CDR3: TGTGCCAGCCGAGTAAGGGGACCGTCTAATGAAAAACTGTTTTTT. Residues: CASRVRGPSNEKLFF.

CDR3 residues: CASSGRRGEAFF. CDR3 DNA sequence: TGTGCCAGCAGTGGTCGCCGGGGTGAAGCTTTCTTT. The chain has TRBV28 and TRBJ1-1; D uncertain. Germline V gene lookup returns CDR1 MDHEN and CDR2 SYDVKM. The CDR3 has 12 residues. V dropped 5 bases and J dropped 7 bases, with 11 bases sitting between them.

This rearrangement joins TRBV19 to TRBJ1-2, with D tentatively TRBD1 (5 bases). The CDR3 runs to 14 residues. The V gene lost 4 bases and the J gene lost 7 bases, with 16 bases spanning the gap. Per germline, CDR1 LNHDA and CDR2 SQIVND (reference sequence). For the CDR3, the DNA is TGTGCCAGTAGTACTTCTACAGGAGGGGCTGGCTACACCTTC. Translated: CASSTSTGGAGYTF.

The V call is TRBV6-6, the J call TRBJ2-2, with D possibly called TRBD1 or TRBD2 (6 bases each). V gave up 2 bases and J gave up 5 bases, with 15 bases separating them. CDR1 and CDR2 from the germline V gene are MNHNY and SVGAGI (reference sequence). The CDR3 contains 16 residues. In DNA, the CDR3 is TGTGCCAGCAGTTACATGGACGGAGGGGGAACCGGGGAGCTGTTTTTT. Its protein product is CASSYMDGGGTGELFF.

This chain uses TRBV27 with TRBJ1-5, with D uncertain. V lost 1 base and J 4 bases, leaving 8 bases between the germline ends. There are 14 residues in the CDR3. Germline V gene lookup returns CDR1 MNHEY and CDR2 SMNVEV (reference sequence). The CDR3 here is CASSLLSPNQPQHF. In nucleotides, the CDR3 is TGTGCCAGCAGTTTATTGTCCCCTAATCAGCCCCAGCATTTT.

About this clone itself: One end of the junction does not line up with germline, which may come from a read error. This chain connects TRBV9 to TRBJ2-6; a possible D gene is TRBD1 (6 bases). CDR1 is SGDLS and CDR2 is YYNGEE in the germline V gene. The CDR3 covers 17 residues. The CDR3: CASSVGSGASGANVLTF. In DNA, the CDR3 is TGTGCCAGCAGCGTAGGTTCAGGGGCCTCTGGGGCCAATGTCCTGACTTTC. The variable domain in full, with the rest retrieved from reference TRBV9 and TRBJ2-6, is DSGVTQTPKHLITATGQRVTLRCSPRSGDLSVYWYQQSLDQGLQFLIQYYNGEERAKGNILERFSAQQFPDLHSELNLSSLELGDSALYFCASSVGSGASGANVLTFGAGSRLTVL.

This sequence joins TRBV5-1 and TRBJ1-2; possibly TRBD1 for D (6 bases). This CDR3 spans 15 amino acids. Germline loops: CDR1 SGHRS, CDR2 YFSETQ. V lost 0 bases, J lost 4 bases, and 13 bases lay in between. In nucleotides, the CDR3 is TGCGCCAGCAGCTTGGCACAGGGTCGGGGCTATGGCTACACCTTC. Its translation is CASSLAQGRGYGYTF.

The chain uses TRBV6-6 and TRBJ1-3; no definite D call. Between the trimmed V and J ends, which lost 6 bases and 0 bases, there was a span of 9 bases. This CDR3 is built from 14 residues. Germline loops: CDR1 MNHNY, CDR2 SVGAGI (reference sequence). CDR3 bases: TGTGCCAGCAGCCAGGTACCCTCTGGAAACACCATATATTTT. As protein: CASSQVPSGNTIYF.

V and J are TRBV25-1 and TRBJ2-5; 9 bases fit TRBD1. CDR3 length: 18 amino acids. V lost 6 bases, J lost 5 bases, and 19 bases stayed unmatched. Germline V gives CDR1 MGHDK, CDR2 SYGVNS. This chain's CDR3 is CASRSSGTGLERRETQYF. CDR3 in DNA: TGTGCCAGCAGATCCTCCGGGACAGGGTTAGAGAGGAGGGAGACCCAGTACTTC.

J is TRBJ1-2 and V is TRBV30; possible D gene TRBD1, 6 bases. This CDR3 comprises 11 residues. The germline gives CDR1 GTSNPN, CDR2 SVGIG (reference sequence). V lost 7 bases to trimming and J lost 7 bases, with 13 bases between them. CDR3 amino acids: CASRQVGGYTF. The CDR3, as DNA: TGTGCCTCCAGACAGGTCGGTGGCTACACCTTC. The full variable domain, completed using reference TRBV30 and TRBJ1-2, is SQTIHQWPATLVQPVGSPLSLECTVEGTSNPNLYWYRQAAGRGLQLLFYSVGIGQISSEVPQNLSASRPQDRQFILSSKKLLLSDSGFYLCASRQVGGYTFGSGTRLTVV.

J is TRBJ2-2 and V is TRBV29-1; D is possibly TRBD1 (6 bases). This CDR3 spans 15 amino acids. Germline values: CDR1 SQVTM, CDR2 ANQGSEA. The V gene lost 6 bases and the J gene lost 7 bases, with 21 bases spanning the gap. CDR3 bases: TGCAGCGTGTCCGTAGGGGGAAGTAGTGGCGGGGAGCTGTTTTTT. Residues: CSVSVGGSSGGELFF.

J is TRBJ2-6 and V is TRBV11-1; D call uncertain. Germline values: CDR1 SGHAT, CDR2 FQDESV (reference sequence). CDR3 size: 16 residues. Trimming shortened V by 3 bases and J by 0 bases, and 9 bases separated the two germline ends. In DNA, the CDR3 is TGTGCCAGCAGCTTTAAGACCTCCTCTGGGGCCAACGTCCTGACTTTC. As protein: CASSFKTSSGANVLTF.

V gene TRBV28 combines with J gene TRBJ2-1, with D unclear. The CDR3 has 13 residues. V was pared by 1 base and J by 8 bases, with 9 bases between. CDR1 and CDR2 (germline): MDHEN, SYDVKM. The CDR3 loop reads CASSLSLLHEQFF. In nucleotides, the CDR3 is TGTGCCAGCAGTTTATCTCTATTACATGAGCAGTTCTTC.

V and J are TRBV27 and TRBJ1-4, with no clear D. Trimming left V 6 bases short and J 4 bases short, with 9 bases between. In germline, CDR1 is MNHEY, CDR2 SMNVEV (reference sequence). There are 13 residues in the CDR3. This chain's CDR3 is CASSLRINEKLFF. In DNA form, the CDR3 reads TGTGCCAGCAGCCTACGGATTAATGAAAAACTGTTTTTT.

This chain connects TRBV2 to TRBJ1-5; 10 nucleotides agree with TRBD1. The V gene end was trimmed by 6 bases and the J gene end by 7 bases; junction bases not matched to a gene: 6. CDR3 size: 14 residues. Germline V gene sequence: CDR1 SNHLY, CDR2 FYNNEI. As DNA, the CDR3 is TGTGCCAGCAGGGACAGGGGGGTCGGGCAGCCCCAGCATTTT. It specifies CASRDRGVGQPQHF.

This chain uses TRBV29-1 with TRBJ2-5, with TRBD1 identical over 7 bases. Germline trimming cut 6 bases from V and 4 bases from J; bases unmatched to any gene: 11. The CDR3 loop spans 14 amino acids. Germline CDR1 is SQVTM and CDR2 is ANQGSEA. CDR3 sequence reads: CSVDRQGQRETQYF. As DNA, the CDR3 is TGCAGCGTCGACCGACAGGGACAACGAGAGACCCAGTACTTC.

The V gene is TRBV7-2, the J gene TRBJ2-5, with 7 positions matching TRBD1. Germline V lookup: CDR1 SGHTA, CDR2 FQGNSA. This CDR3 is 14 amino acids long. The V segment lost 5 bases and the J segment 4 bases; nucleotides outside the gene matches: 7. The CDR3 sequence: CASSPGTVGETQYF. The CDR3 DNA is TGTGCCAGCAGCCCCGGGACAGTCGGAGAGACCCAGTACTTC.

The chain couples TRBV6-1 to TRBJ1-6; tentative D call: TRBD1 (6 bases). With 4 bases removed from V and 9 bases from J, the gap between germline ends came to 13 bases. This CDR3 is 14 amino acids long. Germline CDR1 MNHNS, CDR2 SASEGT. DNA of the CDR3: TGTGCCAGCAGTGGGACGGGGGGGCTTTCACCCCTCCACTTT. It codes for CASSGTGGLSPLHF.

This sequence joins TRBV7-2 and TRBJ2-4; D uncertain. V was cut by 1 base and J by 7 bases, with 11 bases left in between. Germline CDR1 is SGHTA and CDR2 is FQGNSA. CDR3 size: 14 residues. CDR3 nucleotides: TGTGCCAGCAGCTTAGGTCCAGCACAGAACATTCAGTACTTC. Translated, it gives CASSLGPAQNIQYF.

This rearrangement joins TRBV28 to TRBJ1-1; the D is unclear. The V gene lost 3 bases and the J gene lost 1 base, with 9 bases spanning the gap. Germline values: CDR1 MDHEN, CDR2 SYDVKM. The CDR3 covers 14 residues. The CDR3 coding sequence is TGTGCCAGCAGTTTCGGACCTTCGAACACTGAAGCTTTCTTT. Amino acid sequence: CASSFGPSNTEAFF.

The chain is built from TRBV9 and TRBJ1-6, with 8 bases aligning to TRBD1. CDR1 and CDR2 (germline): SGDLS, YYNGEE. The V segment lost 2 bases and the J segment 7 bases; nucleotides outside the gene matches: 2. The CDR3 is 14 residues long. CDR3 loop: CASSVRQGNSPLHF. The CDR3 DNA is TGTGCCAGCAGCGTCCGACAGGGGAATTCACCCCTCCACTTT.

The chain couples TRBV15 to TRBJ1-2, with TRBD1 matching over 10 bases. This CDR3 is built from 13 residues. J gave up 12 bases and V 1 base, and 5 bases lay outside the gene matches. Germline values: CDR1 LNHNV, CDR2 YYDKDF (reference sequence). The chain's CDR3 is CATSRAGTGADTF. CDR3 DNA: TGTGCCACCAGCAGAGCCGGGACAGGGGCAGACACCTTC.

This clone appeared a single time. The chain is built from TRBV6-1 and TRBJ1-5, with D perhaps TRBD1 (6 bases). CDR3 length: 14 amino acids. Germline V gives CDR1 MNHNS, CDR2 SASEGT. The ends were cut back, 4 bases at V and 7 bases at J, with 14 bases in the middle. As DNA, the CDR3 is TGTGCCAGCAGTGTAGGGGGGGCCGAGCAGCCCCAGCATTTT. The encoded protein is CASSVGGAEQPQHF.

This clone was recorded only once. This chain joins TRBV7-9 and TRBJ2-1, with a tentative D call TRBD2 (5 bases). The CDR3 is 14 amino acids. The V and J ends lost 0 bases and 12 bases respectively, with 15 bases between them. Per germline, CDR1 SEHNR and CDR2 FQNEAQ (reference sequence). The CDR3 sequence is CASSLAGFEGGQFF. The DNA of the CDR3 is TGTGCCAGCAGCTTAGCGGGGTTTGAGGGTGGGCAGTTCTTC. The full variable domain, in which reference TRBV7-9 and TRBJ2-1 provide the parts outside the CDR3, is DTGVSQNPRHKITKRGQNVTFRCDPISEHNRLYWYRQTLGQGPEFLTYFQNEAQLEKSRLLSDRFSAERPKGSFSTLEIQRTEQGDSAMYLCASSLAGFEGGQFFGPGTRLTVL.

The J gene is TRBJ1-2, the V gene TRBV6-5; 9 bases are shared with TRBD1. CDR3 length equals 12 residues. Germline V gene data show CDR1 as MNHEY and CDR2 as SVGAGI. V was clipped by 7 bases and J by 7 bases; unmatched bases: 4. The CDR3: CASTRDRVGYTF. The DNA for the CDR3 is TGTGCCAGCACCCGGGACAGGGTTGGCTACACCTTC.